A single sample is the source of the 20 T cell receptor beta chains below, sequenced in a study of cytomegalovirus exposure and HLA in healthy donors (dated by TCRdb to the late 2010s). Library generation was performed with the immunoSEQ multiplex PCR assay. For the multiplex PCR, a mixture combining 60 forward primers for TCR Vbeta segments and 13 reverse primers for TCR Jbeta segments was used. TCRdb obtained this table from immuneACCESS and retained in-frame rearrangements with V and J assigned. These tables miss some clones; where compared with another copy, unresolved V genes account for less than half of the shortfall, and the remainder is unexplained. Present in this sample are around 120,000 clones, roughly 79% of which were seen just once. About 1.8% of the sample belongs to the ten largest clones. Sequencing used PBMCs. The receptor source for this set is a woman aged 50 to 65 in good health and CMV-seronegative.

This CDR3 reads CAISERGTVSSTDTQYF. The CDR3 region has the DNA TGTGCCATCAGTGAGAGGGGGACAGTCTCTAGCACAGATACGCAGTATTTT. The chain recombines TRBV10-3 with TRBJ2-3, with TRBD1 matching 7 bases. The germline gives CDR1 ENHRY, CDR2 SYGVKD. J was trimmed by 0 bases and V by 2 bases; bases with no gene match: 8. The CDR3 loop spans 17 amino acids.

The V and J genes are TRBV5-1 and TRBJ2-3; D remains ambiguous. Germline CDR1 SGHRS, CDR2 YFSETQ. V lost 0 bases and J 1 base, leaving 9 bases between the germline ends. The CDR3 runs to 15 residues. The CDR3 nucleotides are TGCGCCAGCAGCTTGGACACCGCCCGCACAGATACGCAGTATTTT. It translates to CASSLDTARTDTQYF.

With regard to this clone: At one of its ends the junction is not consistent with the germline gene, which may arise from a read error. This chain uses TRBV2 with TRBJ1-5, with a possible D match to TRBD1 (6 bases). This CDR3 comprises 14 residues. Germline V gene lookup returns CDR1 SNHLY and CDR2 FYNNEI. CDR3 sequence: CASSLTGINQPQNF. The DNA of the CDR3 is TGTGCCAGCAGTCTAACAGGGATCAATCAGCCCCAGAATTTT. Combining the CDR3 with reference TRBV2 and TRBJ1-5 gives the whole variable domain EPEVTQTPSHQVTQMGQEVILRCVPISNHLYFYWYRQILGQKVEFLVSFYNNEISEKSEIFDDQFSVERPDGSNFTLKIRSTKLEDSAMYFCASSLTGINQPQNFGDGTRLSIL.

The genes are TRBV5-1 and TRBJ2-1, with D perhaps TRBD2 (7 bases). V lost 3 bases and J 8 bases, leaving 15 bases between the germline ends. The CDR3 contains 14 residues. Looked up from germline, CDR1 is SGHRS and CDR2 is YFSETQ. This CDR3 is CASSYDAGAHEQFF. DNA for the CDR3: TGCGCCAGCAGCTACGATGCGGGGGCCCATGAGCAGTTCTTC. The full variable domain, in which reference TRBV5-1 and TRBJ2-1 provide the parts outside the CDR3, is KAGVTQTPRYLIKTRGQQVTLSCSPISGHRSVSWYQQTPGQGLQFLFEYFSETQRNKGNFPGRFSGRQFSNSRSEMNVSTLELGDSALYLCASSYDAGAHEQFFGPGTRLTVL.

The chain carries TRBV7-9 and TRBJ1-1; TRBD1 is a possible D gene (6 bases). Germline V lookup: CDR1 SEHNR, CDR2 FQNEAQ (reference sequence). This CDR3 is 11 amino acids long. The ends were cut back, 10 bases at V and 3 bases at J, with 9 bases in the middle. CDR3 nucleotides: TGTGCCACCACAGGGTACACTGAAGCTTTCTTT. It is translated as CATTGYTEAFF.

The chain joins TRBV28 to TRBJ2-2; tentatively, D is TRBD2 (6 bases). The germline CDR1 and CDR2 sequences are MDHEN and SYDVKM. The CDR3 loop spans 15 amino acids. With 3 bases removed from V and 9 bases from J, the gap between germline ends came to 17 bases. The CDR3 DNA follows: TGTGCCAGCAGTTTGGGCGGGATTGTCAACCGGGAGCTGTTTTTT. Its translation is CASSLGGIVNRELFF.

This chain uses TRBV7-9 with TRBJ2-5, with a weak D call TRBD2 (5 bases). The CDR3 is made up of 13 amino acids. In germline, CDR1 is SEHNR, CDR2 FQNEAQ (reference sequence). V was cut by 4 bases and J by 6 bases, with 12 bases left in between. In DNA, the CDR3 is TGTGCCAGCAGCTGGGAGACATCGCAGACCCAGTACTTC. It is translated as CASSWETSQTQYF.

The chain uses TRBV5-1 and TRBJ2-3; 10 bases align to TRBD2. V trimming: 4 bases; J trimming: 3 bases; junction bases outside the gene matches: 2. CDR3 length equals 14 residues. The V gene's germline CDR1 is SGHRS and CDR2 YFSETQ. CDR3 in DNA: TGCGCCAGCAGCGCTAGCGGGAGTACAGATACGCAGTATTTT. It translates to CASSASGSTDTQYF.

V usage is TRBV7-2 and J usage is TRBJ2-2; 7 bases map to TRBD2. V dropped 5 bases and J dropped 1; count of bases not matched to a gene: 4. Per the germline V gene, CDR1 is SGHTA and CDR2 is FQGNSA. This CDR3 has 15 residues. In nucleotides, the CDR3 is TGTGCCAGCAGCAAAAAGCGGGAGAACACCGGGGAGCTGTTTTTT. This encodes CASSKKRENTGELFF.

This clone was counted a few times. This chain joins TRBV6-1 and TRBJ1-1; D is possibly TRBD1 (5 bases). V was shortened by 8 bases and J by 4 bases, with 14 bases between the two germline ends. Germline lookup yields CDR1 MNHNS and CDR2 SASEGT. The CDR3 extends over 13 amino acids. Here the CDR3 reads CASSSAGGTEAFF. Written as DNA, the CDR3 is TGTGCCAGCTCATCGGCCGGGGGCACTGAAGCTTTCTTT.

Concerning this clone: The junction departs from the called germline gene at one end, perhaps through a read error. V is TRBV15 and J is TRBJ1-5; TRBD1 agrees at 8 bases. This CDR3 region has 15 residues. CDR1 and CDR2 (germline): LNHNV, YYDKDF (reference sequence). The CDR3 sequence is CATSNQGASNQPQNF. DNA for the CDR3: TGTGCCACCAGCAACCAGGGGGCTAGCAATCAGCCCCAGAATTTT.

J is TRBJ2-7 and V is TRBV7-2; 9 nucleotides match TRBD2. Germline V gene lookup returns CDR1 SGHTA and CDR2 FQGNSA. This CDR3 region has 16 residues. J was trimmed by 3 bases and V by 2 bases; bases with no gene match: 8. CDR3 sequence reads: CASSLIAPSGIYEQYF. The DNA of the CDR3 is TGTGCCAGCAGCTTAATAGCCCCTAGCGGGATCTACGAGCAGTACTTC.

The chain employs TRBV27 and TRBJ2-3; D not certain. Trimming shortened V by 5 bases and J by 3 bases, and 9 bases separated the two germline ends. CDR1 and CDR2 (germline): MNHEY, SMNVEV (reference sequence). The CDR3 consists of 13 residues. The CDR3 sequence is CASSPRITDTQYF. The CDR3 DNA is TGTGCCAGCAGTCCCAGGATAACAGATACGCAGTATTTT.

The DNA of the CDR3 is TGTGCCAGCAGTGACCGGCAGGGGAATACTTACGAGCAGTACTTC. Its translation is CASSDRQGNTYEQYF. V usage is TRBV25-1 and J usage is TRBJ2-7; TRBD1 is a possible D gene (6 bases). Trimming removed 3 bases at V and 4 bases at J, with 16 bases between. CDR1 is MGHDK and CDR2 is SYGVNS in the germline V gene. The CDR3 extends over 15 amino acids.

This clone occurred a few times. Here the CDR3 DNA reads TGTGCCAGCAGCTCCAGGGGGGGGACTAGCGGGTACCAAGAGACCCAGTACTTC. Translating it yields CASSSRGGTSGYQETQYF. The genes are TRBV11-2 and TRBJ2-5; 12 bases agree with TRBD2. The CDR3 sequence is 18 residues long. Germline CDR1 SGHAT, CDR2 FQNNGV. V was pared by 4 bases and J by 0 bases, with 9 bases of the junction left unmatched.

The chain recombines TRBV28 with TRBJ2-1; D might be TRBD1 (6 bases). V lost 7 bases and J lost 4, with 14 bases in between. CDR1 and CDR2 from the germline V gene are MDHEN and SYDVKM. This CDR3 region has 14 residues. In DNA form, the CDR3 reads TGTGCCAGCACCACCGGGACACCTTACAATGAGCAGTTCTTC. It encodes CASTTGTPYNEQFF.

A few counts support this clone. The chain combines TRBV11-3 with TRBJ2-1; D is perhaps TRBD1 (6 bases). Deletions cut 3 bases from V and 7 bases from J, with 19 bases between. The germline V gene has CDR1 SGHNT and CDR2 YENEEA. The CDR3 is 16 residues long. The CDR3 DNA reads TGTGCCAGCAGCTTGGGCGGGCCCAGGGGAAAGAATGAGCAGTTCTTC. Translation gives CASSLGGPRGKNEQFF.

This chain's CDR3 is CASTPGTTFSVEQFF. As DNA, the CDR3 is TGTGCCAGTACCCCCGGGACTACCTTTTCCGTGGAGCAGTTCTTC. The chain has TRBV19 and TRBJ2-1, with 7 bases aligning to TRBD2. The germline V gene has CDR1 LNHDA and CDR2 SQIVND (reference sequence). V lost 7 bases and J lost 10; bases outside the gene matches: 16. CDR3 length: 15 amino acids.

The rearrangement links TRBV9 to TRBJ2-2; D perhaps matches TRBD1 (5 bases). The closer fit of TRBJ1-3 to the DNA end suggests the J call may be wrong. The CDR3 has 15 amino acids. The germline V gene has CDR1 SGDLS and CDR2 YYNGEE. CDR3 nucleotide sequence: TGTGCCAGCAGCGTAGGACAGATCTCTGGAAACACCATATATTTT. Its translation: CASSVGQISGNTIYF.

This clone was counted only a few times. V and J are TRBV4-1 and TRBJ2-7; TRBD2 might be the D (6 bases). The CDR3 is 15 residues long. Looked up from germline, CDR1 is MGHRA and CDR2 is YSYEKL. Trimming pared 1 base from V and 1 base from J, leaving 11 bases between. The CDR3 nucleotides are TGCGCCAGCAGCCAAGCCGGGACTGGGTCCTACGAGCAGTACTTC. This translates into CASSQAGTGSYEQYF.